In its sample, the clone carrying this T cell receptor beta chain was seen many times. What it recognizes is unknown. This sample's TCRbeta library carried unique molecular identifier barcodes. TCRdb re-derived calls from the PCR reads in MiXCR, one entry per CDR3 protein. The sample includes roughly 180,000 distinct CDR3 sequences, around 10% of them seen just once. The data were taken from a study of T-cell reconstitution after alpha-beta-depleted transplantation in children. General study points: Among T cells one year after transplant, newly produced cells accounted for most counts and diversity.

The CDR3 extends over 13 amino acids. Germline V gene data show CDR1 as LGHDT and CDR2 as YNNKEL (reference sequence). V was clipped by 4 bases and J by 4 bases, with 8 bases between them. The sequence came from a boy younger than 10 with acute myeloid leukemia, due to receive a stem cell transplant. This sample comprised PBMCs, obtained before TCRalphabeta/CD19-depleted stem cell transplant. The chain has TRBV3-1 and TRBJ1-5; D remains ambiguous. The CDR3 nucleotides are TGTGCCAGCAGCCCAAATCCGAATCAGCCCCAGCATTTT. Translation: CASSPNPNQPQHF.